This passage covers 14 T cell receptor beta chains from one sample sequenced in a study of T cell responses to AZD1222 COVID-19 vaccine. This table comes from immunoSEQ multiplex PCR, and its TCRdb copy is limited to in-frame clones, with some not included. The data hold 150,000 to 200,000 clones, with around 90% observed a single time. The material sequenced was peripheral blood, taken 28 days after the second AZD1222 dose. These receptors were obtained from an adult who received the AZD1222 COVID-19 vaccine.

This clone was detected once. V gene TRBV5-1 combines with J gene TRBJ2-7; 10 nucleotides line up with TRBD2. This CDR3 has 18 residues. V dropped 2 bases and J dropped 2; count of bases not matched to a gene: 13. Germline-derived CDR1 and CDR2 are SGHRS and YFSETQ. The CDR3 sequence is CASSLIMSGTSATYEQYF. The CDR3 DNA reads as TGCGCCAGCAGCTTAATTATGTCCGGGACTAGCGCCACCTACGAGCAGTACTTC. The whole variable domain, remainder taken from reference TRBV5-1 and TRBJ2-7, is KAGVTQTPRYLIKTRGQQVTLSCSPISGHRSVSWYQQTPGQGLQFLFEYFSETQRNKGNFPGRFSGRQFSNSRSEMNVSTLELGDSALYLCASSLIMSGTSATYEQYFGPGTRLTVT.

This chain links TRBV4-1 with TRBJ1-2; D is perhaps TRBD1 (6 bases). Trimming shortened V by 1 base and J by 0 bases, and 15 bases separated the two germline ends. In germline, CDR1 is MGHRA, CDR2 YSYEKL. This CDR3 comprises 17 residues. CDR3 protein: CASSQVRGVGANYGYTF. The CDR3 DNA reads as TGCGCCAGCAGCCAAGTCAGGGGTGTGGGGGCTAACTATGGCTACACCTTC.

This clone was detected only once. V usage is TRBV19 and J usage is TRBJ1-1; 7 nucleotides line up with TRBD1. The germline gives CDR1 LNHDA, CDR2 SQIVND (reference sequence). The length of the CDR3 is 15 residues. Trimming cost V 2 bases and J 5 bases; bases outside gene matches: 8. CDR3 nucleotide sequence: TGTGCCAGTAGTATAAACCAGGGGGGATGGACTGAAGCTTTCTTT. Translated, it gives CASSINQGGWTEAFF.

The rearrangement joins TRBV30 to TRBJ1-2; the D gene is possibly TRBD1 (6 bases). Germline V gene lookup returns CDR1 GTSNPN and CDR2 SVGIG (reference sequence). This CDR3 contains 15 residues. V was cut by 1 base and J by 0 bases, with 12 bases left in between. The CDR3 protein is CAWSDLTGPNYGYTF. The CDR3 coding sequence is TGTGCCTGGAGTGACCTGACAGGACCTAACTATGGCTACACCTTC.

The rearrangement uses TRBV10-2 and TRBJ1-2; TRBD1 aligns across 7 bases. Germline CDR1 and CDR2: WSHSY and SAAADI. V lost 2 bases and J lost 0; bases outside the gene matches: 3. CDR3 size: 15 residues. CDR3 in DNA: TGCGCCAGCAGTGAGAACAGGGGCGCTAACTATGGCTACACCTTC. Amino acid sequence: CASSENRGANYGYTF.

The chain combines TRBV7-2 with TRBJ2-3; no firm D call. Per germline, CDR1 SGHTA and CDR2 FQGNSA. V shed 4 bases and J shed 4 bases, with 15 bases lying between them. The CDR3 is 15 amino acids. The CDR3 loop is CASSSNLGSSDTQYF. CDR3 bases: TGTGCCAGCAGCTCCAACCTAGGAAGCTCAGATACGCAGTATTTT.

In DNA, the CDR3 is TGCAGTGCTAGTGAACAAGACAATCAGCCCCAGCATTTT. It yields the protein CSASEQDNQPQHF. The gene calls are TRBV20-1 and TRBJ1-5; D gene unclear. The CDR3 is 13 residues long. V lost 3 bases, J lost 3 bases, and 9 bases lay in between. Looked up from germline, CDR1 is DFQATT and CDR2 is SNEGSKA (reference sequence).

V and J are TRBV6-1 and TRBJ1-2; 8 positions match TRBD1. V trimming: 3 bases; J trimming: 6 bases; junction bases outside the gene matches: 6. Germline V gene sequence: CDR1 MNHNS, CDR2 SASEGT. The CDR3 length is 14 residues. Here the CDR3 reads CASSEARGRHGYTF. The CDR3 DNA follows: TGTGCCAGCAGTGAGGCCAGGGGGCGTCATGGCTACACCTTC.

The chain combines TRBV7-8 with TRBJ2-1, with 8 bases that match TRBD2. The CDR3 has 14 amino acids. The V gene's germline CDR1 is SGHVS and CDR2 FQNEAQ. The junction had 3 bases not matched to a gene; V was cut back by 1 base and J by 7 bases. CDR3 in DNA: TGTGCCAGCAGCTTAGGGGGACTAGTTAATGAGCAGTTCTTC. It encodes CASSLGGLVNEQFF.

This chain joins TRBV7-2 and TRBJ2-3, with TRBD1 identical over 7 bases. The junction had 0 bases not matched to a gene; V was cut back by 1 base and J by 5 bases. Germline-derived CDR1 and CDR2 are SGHTA and FQGNSA. This CDR3 is 13 amino acids long. CDR3 sequence: CASSLGDRDTQYF. The CDR3 nucleotides read TGTGCCAGCAGCTTAGGGGACAGAGATACGCAGTATTTT.

The chain combines TRBV7-8 with TRBJ1-2, with 10 nucleotides matching TRBD1. The CDR3 sequence is 17 residues long. The V and J ends lost 5 bases and 7 bases, in that order; junction bases with no gene match: 16. In germline, CDR1 is SGHVS, CDR2 FQNEAQ. The CDR3 loop reads CASSPLGQGDAPSGYTF. In DNA, the CDR3 is TGTGCCAGCAGCCCCCTCGGACAGGGGGACGCCCCCAGTGGCTACACCTTC.

This sequence joins TRBV19 and TRBJ1-4; D perhaps matches TRBD1 (6 bases). This CDR3 has 14 residues. Trimming cost V 4 bases and J 9 bases, with 15 bases left between them. Germline CDR1 and CDR2: LNHDA and SQIVND (reference sequence). CDR3 protein: CASSTRQVAKKLFF. CDR3 coding DNA: TGTGCCAGTAGTACCCGACAGGTAGCGAAAAAACTGTTTTTT.

This chain links TRBV27 with TRBJ2-3, with D maybe TRBD1 (6 bases). CDR1 and CDR2 from the germline V gene are MNHEY and SMNVEV (reference sequence). The CDR3 extends over 16 amino acids. V shed 3 bases and J shed 0 bases, with 13 bases lying between them. The CDR3 is CASSFGRGYSTDTQYF. The CDR3 DNA reads as TGTGCCAGCAGTTTTGGCAGGGGCTATAGCACAGATACGCAGTATTTT.

CDR3 amino acids: CASRSRKGREVFFGANVLTF. Here the CDR3 DNA reads TGTGCCAGTAGATCCCGGAAAGGGCGGGAAGTCTTCTTTGGGGCCAACGTCCTGACTTTC. The chain employs TRBV19 and TRBJ2-6, with TRBD2 as a possible D gene (6 bases). V dropped 6 bases and J dropped 3 bases, with 27 bases sitting between them. Germline V gene lookup returns CDR1 LNHDA and CDR2 SQIVND (reference sequence). This CDR3 comprises 20 residues.